The clone carrying this T cell receptor beta chain was counted at least ten times. This sample is part of a study of regulatory T cells in long-lasting Graves disease. Time point in this sample: persistent/refractory GD, antithyroid drugs over 5 years with positive TRAb. PBMC RNA was the source of the TCR library. Approximately 9.6-milliliter peripheral blood samples went into EDTA tubes. Building of the TCR beta libraries involved iRepertoire HTBI primers and Arm-PCR of CDR3 regions. TCRdb re-called the multiplex PCR reads through MiXCR, storing one row per CDR3 protein. The sample contains roughly 500,000 distinct CDR3 sequences, roughly 23% of which appear only once. Germline CDR1 SGHVS, CDR2 FNYEAQ. The junction had 14 bases not matched to a gene; V was cut back by 1 base and J by 1 base. This CDR3 spans 19 amino acids.

The gene calls are TRBV7-6 and TRBJ1-1; 8 bases map to TRBD1. The sequencing used peripheral blood mononuclear cells (PBMCs), collected when the disease was refractory, from a patient treated with antithyroid drugs. The source is a female donor with Graves disease. The CDR3, as DNA: TGTGCCAGCAGCTTAGAAGAGGGTCCCAGACAGGGGCCGAACACTGAAGCTTTCTTT. Its protein is CASSLEEGPRQGPNTEAFF.